Shown below are 30 T cell receptor beta chains from a single sample sequenced in a study of cytomegalovirus exposure and HLA in healthy donors. Vbeta (60) and Jbeta (13) primers were used in the PCR. Generated by immunoSEQ multiplex PCR, the TCRdb table keeps only in-frame clones and is missing some. The table has about 200,000 clones, about nine tenths seen once. Sequences were obtained from PBMCs. These receptors were taken from a boy aged 2 to 10 in good health and CMV-seronegative.

The chain carries TRBV7-3 and TRBJ2-1; D gene ambiguous. The length of the CDR3 is 12 residues. The germline V gene has CDR1 SGHTA and CDR2 FQGTGA. The ends were cut back, 2 bases at V and 5 bases at J, with 4 bases in the middle. DNA for the CDR3: TGTGCCAGCAGCTTATCCAACAATGAGCAGTTCTTC. Translated: CASSLSNNEQFF.

The rearrangement joins TRBV5-6 to TRBJ2-1, with 13 bases that match TRBD2. Germline CDR1 and CDR2: SGHDT and YYEEEE. Trimming at V came to 3 bases and at J to 4 bases, leaving 4 bases not matched to a gene. This CDR3 has 16 residues. The CDR3 DNA sequence: TGTGCCAGCAGCTGGGGGACTAGCGGGAAATACAATGAGCAGTTCTTC. This translates into CASSWGTSGKYNEQFF. Combining the CDR3 with reference TRBV5-6 and TRBJ2-1 gives the whole variable domain DAGVTQSPTHLIKTRGQQVTLRCSPKSGHDTVSWYQQALGQGPQFIFQYYEEEERQRGNFPDRFSGHQFPNYSSELNVNALLLGDSALYLCASSWGTSGKYNEQFFGPGTRLTVL.

This clone has more than one count but fewer than ten. The chain recombines TRBV6-6 with TRBJ1-2, with TRBD1 as a possible D gene (6 bases). Germline CDR1 is MNHNY and CDR2 is SVGAGI (reference sequence). V dropped 5 bases and J dropped 3 bases, with 16 bases sitting between them. The CDR3 spans 15 residues. CDR3 sequence reads: CASSRSPGDHYGYTF. The CDR3 nucleotides are TGTGCCAGCAGTAGATCTCCAGGGGACCACTATGGCTACACCTTC.

This chain joins TRBV2 and TRBJ1-1; D remains ambiguous. The CDR3 runs 11 residues. CDR1 and CDR2 (germline): SNHLY, FYNNEI. The germline V and J ends were trimmed by 7 bases and 6 bases, with 9 bases remaining between them. This CDR3 is CASTTRAEAFF. The DNA for the CDR3 is TGTGCCAGCACCACGAGGGCTGAAGCTTTCTTT.

The chain links TRBV5-4 to TRBJ2-2, with 7 bases that match TRBD1. The length of the CDR3 is 15 residues. The germline V gene encodes CDR1 SGHNT and CDR2 YYREEE (reference sequence). With V trimmed by 4 bases and J by 2 bases, 5 bases remained unmatched. The CDR3 spells CASSTGQINTGELFF. In DNA form, the CDR3 reads TGTGCCAGCAGCACGGGACAGATCAACACCGGGGAGCTGTTTTTT.

This chain connects TRBV28 to TRBJ1-3, with 9 nucleotides matching TRBD1. The junction had 7 bases not matched to a gene; V was cut back by 6 bases and J by 4 bases. This CDR3 contains 15 residues. Germline V gives CDR1 MDHEN, CDR2 SYDVKM. CDR3 loop: CASRFGTGTGNTIYF. CDR3 nucleotides: TGTGCCAGCAGATTCGGGACAGGGACAGGAAACACCATATATTTT.

The CDR3 is CASSIGGQGASDTQYF. The DNA for the CDR3 is TGTGCCAGTAGTATCGGGGGACAGGGGGCCTCAGATACGCAGTATTTT. This chain links TRBV19 with TRBJ2-3; 12 bases agree with TRBD1. V trimming: 3 bases; J trimming: 4 bases; junction bases outside the gene matches: 5. Germline-derived CDR1 and CDR2 are LNHDA and SQIVND (reference sequence). The CDR3 extends over 16 amino acids.

The chain uses TRBV30 and TRBJ2-5; TRBD2 is a possible D gene (5 bases). V gave up 6 bases and J gave up 7 bases, with 15 bases separating them. The CDR3 consists of 12 residues. In germline, CDR1 is GTSNPN, CDR2 SVGIG (reference sequence). The CDR3 coding sequence is TGTGCCTGTTCAGGACTTTCGGGGACCCAGTACTTC. Translated: CACSGLSGTQYF.

The chain couples TRBV5-6 to TRBJ2-2; 7 bases align to TRBD1. This CDR3 contains 16 residues. Trimming removed 2 bases from V and 1 base from J; junction bases left unmatched: 5. Germline V gives CDR1 SGHDT, CDR2 YYEEEE. CDR3 DNA sequence: TGTGCCAGCAGCTTAAACAGGGGTATGAACACCGGGGAGCTGTTTTTT. As protein: CASSLNRGMNTGELFF. Together with reference TRBV5-6 and TRBJ2-2, the CDR3 gives the full variable domain: DAGVTQSPTHLIKTRGQQVTLRCSPKSGHDTVSWYQQALGQGPQFIFQYYEEEERQRGNFPDRFSGHQFPNYSSELNVNALLLGDSALYLCASSLNRGMNTGELFFGEGSRLTVL.

The rearrangement links TRBV10-2 to TRBJ2-7, with 8 positions matching TRBD2. The length of the CDR3 is 14 residues. Germline CDR1 is WSHSY and CDR2 is SAAADI. J gave up 3 bases and V 4 bases, and 5 bases lay outside the gene matches. The CDR3 protein is CASSGGLVGYEQYF. The DNA for the CDR3 is TGCGCCAGCAGTGGGGGACTAGTCGGCTACGAGCAGTACTTC.

Of note for this clone: Lacking the conserved final phenylalanine or tryptophan, this CDR3 likely reflects a read error. This chain joins TRBV6-1 and TRBJ2-4; D remains unclear. The germline V gene encodes CDR1 MNHNS and CDR2 SASEGT. The CDR3 has 14 amino acids. Between the trimmed V and J ends, which lost 0 bases and 6 bases, there was a span of 9 bases. DNA for the CDR3: TGTGCCAGCAGTGAAGCGAAGCGTCGAAACATTCAGTACCTC. Amino acids: CASSEAKRRNIQYL.

This clone turned up a few times. V usage is TRBV5-1 and J usage is TRBJ2-5, with TRBD1 matching over 10 bases. V trimming: 0 bases; J trimming: 4 bases; junction bases outside the gene matches: 9. CDR1 is SGHRS and CDR2 is YFSETQ in the germline V gene. CDR3 length: 17 amino acids. This CDR3 is CASSLGARDRGLETQYF. In DNA, the CDR3 is TGCGCCAGCAGCTTGGGAGCCCGGGACAGGGGATTAGAGACCCAGTACTTC.

This clone has only one observation. This chain links TRBV27 with TRBJ2-1; D may correspond to TRBD1 or TRBD2 (5 bases each). With 10 bases removed from V and 5 bases from J, the gap between germline ends came to 18 bases. The CDR3 is 14 residues long. Germline-derived CDR1 and CDR2 are MNHEY and SMNVEV (reference sequence). CDR3 in DNA: TGTGCCACCAGGGAGAAGCAGGGCAACAATGAGCAGTTCTTC. Amino acids: CATREKQGNNEQFF.

The CDR3 is CASSLAGVYEQYF. CDR3 nucleotide sequence: TGTGCCAGCAGCTTAGCCGGGGTCTACGAGCAGTACTTC. The rearrangement uses TRBV7-9 and TRBJ2-7, with D tentatively TRBD2 (5 bases). The ends were cut back, 0 bases at V and 3 bases at J, with 6 bases in the middle. CDR1 and CDR2 from the germline V gene are SEHNR and FQNEAQ (reference sequence). The CDR3 sequence is 13 residues long.

The CDR3 is CASSYSNPFPYEQYF. The CDR3 bases are TGTGCCAGCAGTTACTCGAATCCCTTTCCCTACGAGCAGTACTTC. The chain joins TRBV6-6 to TRBJ2-5, with D unclear. The end of the DNA fits TRBJ2-7 better, so the J call may be wrong. There are 15 residues in the CDR3. Germline-derived CDR1 and CDR2 are MNHNY and SVGAGI (reference sequence).

V usage is TRBV7-9 and J usage is TRBJ2-7, with 7 nucleotides matching TRBD1. The CDR3 runs to 15 residues. The ends lost 5 bases at V and 6 bases at J; junction bases unmatched: 13. CDR1 and CDR2 from the germline V gene are SEHNR and FQNEAQ (reference sequence). CDR3 sequence: CASSNNDRVLGEQYF. Here the CDR3 DNA reads TGTGCCAGCAGCAACAACGACAGGGTCTTGGGCGAGCAGTACTTC. The full variable domain, completed using reference TRBV7-9 and TRBJ2-7, is DTGVSQNPRHKITKRGQNVTFRCDPISEHNRLYWYRQTLGQGPEFLTYFQNEAQLEKSRLLSDRFSAERPKGSFSTLEIQRTEQGDSAMYLCASSNNDRVLGEQYFGPGTRLTVT.

The rearrangement joins TRBV5-1 to TRBJ1-2; D might be TRBD1 (6 bases). With 4 bases removed from V and 2 bases from J, the gap between germline ends came to 12 bases. Germline V gives CDR1 SGHRS, CDR2 YFSETQ. This CDR3 spans 14 amino acids. CDR3 amino acids: CASSNEQGNYGYTF. The CDR3 DNA reads as TGCGCCAGCAGCAACGAACAGGGAAACTATGGCTACACCTTC.

The CDR3: CASSSRGGQFVHEQFF. The CDR3, as DNA: TGTGCCAGCAGCTCCAGAGGGGGACAGTTTGTCCATGAGCAGTTCTTC. The genes are TRBV7-9 and TRBJ2-1; TRBD1 agrees at 7 bases. The CDR3 has 16 residues. V was pared by 4 bases and J by 8 bases, with 14 bases of the junction left unmatched. Looked up from germline, CDR1 is SEHNR and CDR2 is FQNEAQ (reference sequence).

This clone was detected only once. A read error may produce the germline difference seen at one junction end. This chain's CDR3 is CASSYSQGSEQSF. CDR3 nucleotide sequence: TGTGCCAGCAGTTACTCACAGGGGAGCGAGCAGTCCTTC. The chain recombines TRBV6-6 with TRBJ2-7; 7 bases fit TRBD1. Germline loops: CDR1 MNHNY, CDR2 SVGAGI (reference sequence). This CDR3 contains 13 residues.

The rearrangement uses TRBV7-8 and TRBJ2-6, with TRBD2 matching over 7 bases. CDR1 is SGHVS and CDR2 is FQNEAQ in the germline V gene. The CDR3 loop spans 20 amino acids. With 2 bases clipped from V and 0 bases from J, the junction kept 13 bases outside the gene matches. The CDR3 region is CASSLTGASGRYSGANVLTF. The CDR3 DNA reads as TGTGCCAGCAGCTTAACCGGGGCTAGCGGTCGTTACTCTGGGGCCAACGTCCTGACTTTC.

V gene TRBV5-1 combines with J gene TRBJ2-7, with a weak D call TRBD1 (6 bases). The V gene's germline CDR1 is SGHRS and CDR2 YFSETQ. The CDR3 extends over 14 amino acids. Trimming shortened V by 1 base and J by 3 bases, and 11 bases separated the two germline ends. The CDR3 sequence is CASSLKQGNYEQYF. The DNA for the CDR3 is TGCGCCAGCAGCTTGAAACAGGGTAACTACGAGCAGTACTTC.

The genes are TRBV5-1 and TRBJ2-1; 9 bases are shared with TRBD2. CDR1 and CDR2 from the germline V gene are SGHRS and YFSETQ. J lost 3 bases, V lost 4 bases, and 8 bases had no gene match. The CDR3 spans 16 residues. The CDR3 DNA is TGCGCCAGCAGCCCCTTAGCGGGGGCCGACTACAATGAGCAGTTCTTC. Protein product: CASSPLAGADYNEQFF.

In its sample, this clone was seen once. The V gene is TRBV5-1, the J gene TRBJ2-3; tentatively, D is TRBD2 (6 bases). The V end was cut by 2 bases, the J end by 1 base, with 8 bases between. This CDR3 contains 14 residues. In germline, CDR1 is SGHRS, CDR2 YFSETQ. CDR3 protein: CASSFSSGTDTQYF. CDR3 DNA sequence: TGCGCCAGCAGCTTTTCTAGCGGCACAGATACGCAGTATTTT.

In its sample, this clone was seen a few times. The genes are TRBV27 and TRBJ2-7, with 8 bases that match TRBD1. CDR3 length: 19 amino acids. Germline loops: CDR1 MNHEY, CDR2 SMNVEV (reference sequence). The ends lost 3 bases at V and 1 base at J; junction bases unmatched: 17. The CDR3 here is CASSLGIRQGKIRSYEQYF. For the CDR3, the DNA is TGTGCCAGCAGTTTGGGGATTCGACAGGGGAAGATACGGTCCTACGAGCAGTACTTC.

The chain couples TRBV5-4 to TRBJ2-2, with D maybe TRBD2 (6 bases). This CDR3 is 15 amino acids long. Germline assignment: CDR1 SGHNT and CDR2 YYREEE (reference sequence). The V end was cut by 0 bases, the J end by 2 bases, with 8 bases between. CDR3 residues: CASSLAGSNTGELFF. CDR3 nucleotides: TGTGCCAGCAGCTTGGCCGGGAGTAACACCGGGGAGCTGTTTTTT.

The chain carries TRBV7-7 and TRBJ1-1; D remains unclear. Germline loops: CDR1 SSHAT, CDR2 FNYEAQ (reference sequence). V was pared by 1 base and J by 1 base, with 4 bases between. The CDR3 is 13 residues long. The CDR3 sequence: CASSLEANTEAFF. DNA for the CDR3: TGTGCCAGCAGCTTAGAAGCGAACACTGAAGCTTTCTTT.

The chain recombines TRBV14 with TRBJ1-2, with D unresolved. The ends were cut back, 0 bases at V and 8 bases at J, with 13 bases in the middle. The CDR3 spans 14 residues. The germline V gene has CDR1 SGHDN and CDR2 FVKESK. CDR3 in amino acids: CASSQDRRAIGYTF. CDR3 coding DNA: TGTGCCAGCAGCCAAGACCGGCGGGCCATCGGCTACACCTTC. Full variable domain (missing parts from reference TRBV14 and TRBJ1-2): EAGVTQFPSHSVIEKGQTVTLRCDPISGHDNLYWYRRVMGKEIKFLLHFVKESKQDESGMPNNRFLAERTGGTYSTLKVQPAELEDSGVYFCASSQDRRAIGYTFGSGTRLTVV.

CDR3 loop: CASSGSRDRGRAGYTF. CDR3 DNA sequence: TGCGCCAGCAGCGGTAGCAGGGACAGGGGGCGGGCTGGCTACACCTTC. The chain is built from TRBV5-1 and TRBJ1-2, with 12 bases fitting TRBD1. Germline V CDR1 and CDR2: SGHRS, YFSETQ. The length of the CDR3 is 16 residues. J lost 7 bases, V lost 4 bases, and 11 bases had no gene match.

J is TRBJ1-1 and V is TRBV27, with 7 bases lining up with TRBD1. The CDR3 loop spans 14 amino acids. Germline CDR1 reads MNHEY; CDR2 reads SMNVEV (reference sequence). After removal of 2 bases from V and 3 bases from J, the junction contained 3 bases not matched to a gene. CDR3 residues: CASSLHRGDTEAFF. The CDR3 DNA reads as TGTGCCAGCAGTTTACACAGGGGCGACACTGAAGCTTTCTTT.

This clone has just a few counts. The chain uses TRBV7-9 and TRBJ1-5, with D unresolved. The CDR3 has 17 residues. Between the trimmed V and J ends, which lost 1 base and 2 bases, there was a span of 15 bases. Germline V lookup: CDR1 SEHNR, CDR2 FQNEAQ (reference sequence). CDR3 nucleotides: TGTGCCAGCAGCTTAGAGGGCGGGCTCTTAGGCAATCAGCCCCAGCATTTT. Translating it yields CASSLEGGLLGNQPQHF.